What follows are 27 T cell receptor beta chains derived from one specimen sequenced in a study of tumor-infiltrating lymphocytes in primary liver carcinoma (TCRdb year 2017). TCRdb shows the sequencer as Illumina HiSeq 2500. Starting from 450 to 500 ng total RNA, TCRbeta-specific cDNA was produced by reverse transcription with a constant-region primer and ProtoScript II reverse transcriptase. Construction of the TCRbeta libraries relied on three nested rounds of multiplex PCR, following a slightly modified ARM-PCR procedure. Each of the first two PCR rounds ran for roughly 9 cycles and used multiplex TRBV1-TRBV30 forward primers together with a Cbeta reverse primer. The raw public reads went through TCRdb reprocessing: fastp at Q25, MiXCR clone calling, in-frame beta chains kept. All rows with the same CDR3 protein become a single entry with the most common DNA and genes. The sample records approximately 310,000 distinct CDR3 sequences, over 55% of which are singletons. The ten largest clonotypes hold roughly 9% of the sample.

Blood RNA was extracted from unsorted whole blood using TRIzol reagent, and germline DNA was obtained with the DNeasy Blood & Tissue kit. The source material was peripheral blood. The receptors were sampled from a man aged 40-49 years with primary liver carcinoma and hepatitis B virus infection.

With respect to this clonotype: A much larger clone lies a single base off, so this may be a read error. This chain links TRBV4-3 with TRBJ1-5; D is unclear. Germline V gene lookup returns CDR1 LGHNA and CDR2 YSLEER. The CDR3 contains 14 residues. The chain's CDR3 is CASSVRPGNQSQHF. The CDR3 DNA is TGCGCCAGCAGCGTCAGGCCCGGCAATCAGTCCCAGCATTTT.

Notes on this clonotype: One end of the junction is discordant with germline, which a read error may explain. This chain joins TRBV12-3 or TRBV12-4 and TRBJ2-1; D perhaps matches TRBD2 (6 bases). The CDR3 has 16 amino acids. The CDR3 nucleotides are TGTGCCACCAGTTTACCTAGCGAGAGCTCCTACAATGAGCAGTTCTTC. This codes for CATSLPSESSYNEQFF.

This chain's CDR3 is CASRGDTTYGYTF. In DNA form, the CDR3 reads TGTGCCAGCCGAGGGGACACCACCTATGGCTACACCTTC. The V gene is TRBV2, the J gene TRBJ1-2, with D maybe TRBD1 (6 bases). CDR3 length: 13 amino acids. Germline V gene sequence: CDR1 SNHLY, CDR2 FYNNEI. Trimming cost V 8 bases and J 4 bases, with 14 bases left between them. Complete variable domain (other parts from reference TRBV2 and TRBJ1-2): EPEVTQTPSHQVTQMGQEVILRCVPISNHLYFYWYRQILGQKVEFLVSFYNNEISEKSEIFDDQFSVERPDGSNFTLKIRSTKLEDSAMYFCASRGDTTYGYTFGSGTRLTVV.

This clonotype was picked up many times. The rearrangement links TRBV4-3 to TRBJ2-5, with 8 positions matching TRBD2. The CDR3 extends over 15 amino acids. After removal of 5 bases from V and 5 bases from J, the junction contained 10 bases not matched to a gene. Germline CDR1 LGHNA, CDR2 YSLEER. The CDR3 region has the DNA TGCGCCAGCAGCGAGGGCGGCGGGAGGTCGGAGACCCAGTACTTC. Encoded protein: CASSEGGGRSETQYF.

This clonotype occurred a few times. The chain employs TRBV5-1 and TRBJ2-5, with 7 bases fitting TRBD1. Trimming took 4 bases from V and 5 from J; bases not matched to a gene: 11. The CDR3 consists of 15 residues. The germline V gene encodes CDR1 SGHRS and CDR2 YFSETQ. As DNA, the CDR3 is TGCGCCAGCAGCCCCACACCTACAGGGGATGAGACCCAGTACTTC. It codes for CASSPTPTGDETQYF. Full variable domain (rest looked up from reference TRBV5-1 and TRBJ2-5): KAGVTQTPRYLIKTRGQQVTLSCSPISGHRSVSWYQQTPGQGLQFLFEYFSETQRNKGNFPGRFSGRQFSNSRSEMNVSTLELGDSALYLCASSPTPTGDETQYFGPGTRLLVL.

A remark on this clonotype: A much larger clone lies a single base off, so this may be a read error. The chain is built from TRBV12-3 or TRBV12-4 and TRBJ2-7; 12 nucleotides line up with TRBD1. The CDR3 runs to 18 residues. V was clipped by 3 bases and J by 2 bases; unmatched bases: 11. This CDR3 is CASSFRDRGPTLTYEQYF. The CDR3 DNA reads TGTGCCAGCAGTTTCCGGGACAGGGGGCCCACCTTAACCTACGAGCAGTACTTC.

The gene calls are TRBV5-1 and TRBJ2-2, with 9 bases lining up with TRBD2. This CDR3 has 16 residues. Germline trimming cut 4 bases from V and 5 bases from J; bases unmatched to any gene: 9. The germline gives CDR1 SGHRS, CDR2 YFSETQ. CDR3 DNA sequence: TGCGCCAGCAGCCCTCTACTAGCGGGTTCTACCGGGGAGCTGTTTTTT. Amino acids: CASSPLLAGSTGELFF.

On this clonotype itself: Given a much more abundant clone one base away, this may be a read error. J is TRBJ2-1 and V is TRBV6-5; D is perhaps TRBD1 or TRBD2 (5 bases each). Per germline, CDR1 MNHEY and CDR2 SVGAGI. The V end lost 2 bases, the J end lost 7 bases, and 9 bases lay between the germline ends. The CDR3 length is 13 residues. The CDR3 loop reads CASSYPWGNEQFF. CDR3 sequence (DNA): TGTGCCAGCAGTTACCCCTGGGGGAATGAGCAGTTCTTC.

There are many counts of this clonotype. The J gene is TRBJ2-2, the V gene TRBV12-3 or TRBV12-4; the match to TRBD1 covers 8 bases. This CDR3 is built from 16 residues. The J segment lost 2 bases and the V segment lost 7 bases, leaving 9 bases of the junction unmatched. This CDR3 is CASIPVGQVNTGELFF. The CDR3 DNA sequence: TGTGCCAGCATCCCGGTGGGACAGGTTAACACCGGGGAGCTGTTTTTT.

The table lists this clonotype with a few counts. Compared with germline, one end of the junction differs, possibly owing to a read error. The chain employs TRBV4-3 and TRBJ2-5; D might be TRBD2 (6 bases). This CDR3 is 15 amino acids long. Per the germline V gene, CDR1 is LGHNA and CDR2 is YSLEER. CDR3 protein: CASGQAYGGQETQYF. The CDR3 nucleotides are TGCGCCAGCGGCCAAGCCTACGGGGGCCAAGAGACCCAGTACTTC.

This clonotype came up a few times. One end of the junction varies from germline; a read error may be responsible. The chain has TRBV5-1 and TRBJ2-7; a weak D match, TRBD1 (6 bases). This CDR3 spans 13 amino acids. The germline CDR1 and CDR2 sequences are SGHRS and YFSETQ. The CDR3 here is CASTETGQYERYF. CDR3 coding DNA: TGCGCCAGCACCGAGACAGGCCAATACGAGCGGTACTTC.

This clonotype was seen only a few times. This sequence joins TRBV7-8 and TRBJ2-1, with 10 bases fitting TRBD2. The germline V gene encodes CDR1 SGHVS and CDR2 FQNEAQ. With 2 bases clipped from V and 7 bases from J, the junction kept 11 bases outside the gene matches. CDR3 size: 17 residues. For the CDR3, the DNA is TGTGCCAGCAGCTTATTGAGCAGCGGGAGGGCCCTGAATGAGCAGTTCTTC. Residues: CASSLLSSGRALNEQFF.

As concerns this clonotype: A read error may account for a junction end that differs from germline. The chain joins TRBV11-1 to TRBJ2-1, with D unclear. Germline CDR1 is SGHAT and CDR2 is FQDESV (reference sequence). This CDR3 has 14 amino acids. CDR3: CASSSFRGLNQQFF. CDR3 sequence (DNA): TGTGCCAGCAGCTCCTTCCGTGGGCTCAATCAGCAGTTCTTC. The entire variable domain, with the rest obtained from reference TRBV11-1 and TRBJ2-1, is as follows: EAEVAQSPRYKITEKSQAVAFWCDPISGHATLYWYRQILGQGPELLVQFQDESVVDDSQLPKDRFSAERLKGVDSTLKIQPAELGDSAMYLCASSSFRGLNQQFFGPGTRLTVL.

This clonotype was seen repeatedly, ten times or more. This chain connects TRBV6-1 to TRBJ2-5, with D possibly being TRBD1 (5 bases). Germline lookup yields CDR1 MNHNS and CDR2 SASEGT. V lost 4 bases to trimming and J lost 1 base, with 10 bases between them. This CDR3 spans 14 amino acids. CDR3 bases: TGTGCCAGCAGTGTCCTCCAGGGCCAAGAGACCCAGTACTTC. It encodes CASSVLQGQETQYF.

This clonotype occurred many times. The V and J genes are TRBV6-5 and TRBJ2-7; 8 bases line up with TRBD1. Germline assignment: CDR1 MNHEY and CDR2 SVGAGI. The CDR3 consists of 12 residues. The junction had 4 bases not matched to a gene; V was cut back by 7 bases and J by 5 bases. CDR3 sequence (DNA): TGTGCCAGCAAAGGACAGGGCGACGAGCAGTACTTC. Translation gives CASKGQGDEQYF.

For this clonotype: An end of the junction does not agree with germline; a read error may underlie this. Here the CDR3 reads CACSFGIANTIYF. In DNA, the CDR3 is TGTGCCTGCAGCTTCGGGATAGCGAACACCATATATTTT. The chain has TRBV11-1 and TRBJ1-3; D remains ambiguous. This CDR3 has 13 amino acids. Germline V gene lookup returns CDR1 SGHAT and CDR2 FQDESV (reference sequence).

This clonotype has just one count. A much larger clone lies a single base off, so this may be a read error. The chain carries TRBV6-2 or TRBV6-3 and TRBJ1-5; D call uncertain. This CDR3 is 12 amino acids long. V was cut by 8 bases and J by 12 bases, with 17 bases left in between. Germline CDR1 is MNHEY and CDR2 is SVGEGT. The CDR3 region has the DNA TGTGCCAGCGGAAATCTTGCGAGTCTCCAGCATTTT. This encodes CASGNLASLQHF.

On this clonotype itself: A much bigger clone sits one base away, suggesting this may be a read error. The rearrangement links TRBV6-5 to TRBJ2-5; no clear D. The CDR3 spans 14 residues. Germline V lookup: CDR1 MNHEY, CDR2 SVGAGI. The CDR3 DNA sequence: TGTGCCAGCAGTTACTCGAACTTGCCGGAGACCCACTACTTC. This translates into CASSYSNLPETHYF.

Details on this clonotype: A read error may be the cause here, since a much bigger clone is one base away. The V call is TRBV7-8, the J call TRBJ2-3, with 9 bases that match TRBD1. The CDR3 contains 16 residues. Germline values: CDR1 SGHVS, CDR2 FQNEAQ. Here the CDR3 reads CVSSLGGTGSADTQYF. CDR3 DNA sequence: TGTGTCAGCAGCTTAGGCGGGACAGGGTCCGCAGATACGCAGTATTTT.

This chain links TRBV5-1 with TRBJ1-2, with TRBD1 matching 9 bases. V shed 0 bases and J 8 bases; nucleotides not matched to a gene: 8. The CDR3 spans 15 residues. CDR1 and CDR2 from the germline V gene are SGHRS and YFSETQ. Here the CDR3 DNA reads TGCGCCAGCAGCTTGGCCTCGGGACAGGGAGGCGGCTACACCTTC. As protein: CASSLASGQGGGYTF.

CDR3 nucleotides: TGTGCAAGCCGCTTAGGCCGGGGACTTTCCTTCTACGAGCAGTACTTC. It specifies CASRLGRGLSFYEQYF. V and J are TRBV13 and TRBJ2-7; possible D gene TRBD2, 6 bases. The CDR3 is 16 amino acids. From germline, CDR1 is PRHDT and CDR2 FYEKMQ (reference sequence).

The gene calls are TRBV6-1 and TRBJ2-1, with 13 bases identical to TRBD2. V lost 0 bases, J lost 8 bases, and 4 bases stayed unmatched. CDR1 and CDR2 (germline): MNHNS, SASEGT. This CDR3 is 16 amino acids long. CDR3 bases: TGTGCCAGCAGTGAAGCCGGGACTAGCGGGGTCTATGAGCAGTTCTTC. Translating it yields CASSEAGTSGVYEQFF.

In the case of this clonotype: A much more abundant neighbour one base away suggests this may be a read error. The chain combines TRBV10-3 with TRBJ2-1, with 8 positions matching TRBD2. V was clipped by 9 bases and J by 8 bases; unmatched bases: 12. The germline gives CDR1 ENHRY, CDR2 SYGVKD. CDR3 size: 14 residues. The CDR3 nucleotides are TGTGCCATTACACATGGGACTAGTAACTATGAGCAGTTCTTC. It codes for CAITHGTSNYEQFF.

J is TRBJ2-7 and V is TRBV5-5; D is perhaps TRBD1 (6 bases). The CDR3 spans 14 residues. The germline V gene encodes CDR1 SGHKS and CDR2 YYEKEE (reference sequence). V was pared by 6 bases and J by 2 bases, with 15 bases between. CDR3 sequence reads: CASNLQGPTYEQYF. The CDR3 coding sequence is TGTGCCAGCAACTTACAGGGCCCAACCTACGAGCAGTACTTC.

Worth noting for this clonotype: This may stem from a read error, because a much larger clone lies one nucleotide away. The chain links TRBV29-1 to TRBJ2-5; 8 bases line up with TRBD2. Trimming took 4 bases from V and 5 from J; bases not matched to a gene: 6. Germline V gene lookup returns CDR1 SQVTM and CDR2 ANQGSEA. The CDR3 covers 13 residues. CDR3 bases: TGCAGCGTTGTCGGGGGGGGCGCGGAGACCCAGTACTTC. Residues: CSVVGGGAETQYF.

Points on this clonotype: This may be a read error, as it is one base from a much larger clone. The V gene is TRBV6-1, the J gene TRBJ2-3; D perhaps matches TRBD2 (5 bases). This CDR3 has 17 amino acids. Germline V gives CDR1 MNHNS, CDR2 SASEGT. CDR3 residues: CASSEAVGSRTTDTLYF. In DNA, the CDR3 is TGTGCCAGCAGTGAAGCGGTTGGGAGTCGGACCACAGATACGCTGTATTTT.

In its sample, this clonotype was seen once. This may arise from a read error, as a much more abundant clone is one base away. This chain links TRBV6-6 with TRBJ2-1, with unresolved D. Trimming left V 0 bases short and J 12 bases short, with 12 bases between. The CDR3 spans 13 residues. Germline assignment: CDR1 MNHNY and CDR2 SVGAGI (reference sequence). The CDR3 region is CASSYSSGHGQFF. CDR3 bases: TGTGCCAGCAGTTACTCTAGTGGCCATGGGCAGTTCTTC.